This passage covers 21 T cell receptor beta chains from one sample sequenced in a study of T cell clonality in common variable immunodeficiency. Sequenced by immunoSEQ multiplex PCR; TCRdb stores in-frame clones only, minus some. The sample includes about 34,000 clones, none of them occurring once. The sequenced material came from peripheral blood mononuclear cells. These receptors originate from a person aged 18-70 years in good health.

This clone was detected many times. The read terminates 3 residues before the CDR3 end, so the remaining end is supplied by the germline J gene. This chain connects TRBV7-2 to TRBJ2-7; 9 bases agree with TRBD1. V lost 4 bases to trimming and J lost 6 bases; unmatched junction nucleotides: 10. The CDR3 is 15 amino acids. Germline CDR1 is SGHTA and CDR2 is FQGNSA. CDR3 in amino acids: CASSSTGTGIVEQYF. Partial CDR3 DNA: TGTGCCAGCAGCTCAACCGGGACAGGGATAGTCGAG.

This clone was picked up many times. The read is 3 residues too short to cover the CDR3 end, so that end is filled in from the germline J gene. V is TRBV2 and J is TRBJ2-7; 10 bases map to TRBD1. V lost 5 bases to trimming and J lost 2 bases; unmatched junction nucleotides: 3. CDR1 SNHLY and CDR2 FYNNEI come from the germline V gene. This CDR3 is 14 amino acids long. The CDR3 spells CASSRQGAAYEQYF. The sequenced CDR3 bases are TGTGCCAGCAGTCGACAGGGGGCTGCCTACGAG.

This clone was recorded at least ten times. The read ends 3 residues before the CDR3 terminus; that terminus is restored from the germline J gene. This chain joins TRBV19 and TRBJ2-6; 11 bases align to TRBD2. CDR1 LNHDA and CDR2 SQIVND come from the germline V gene (reference sequence). The trim removed 3 bases at V and 0 bases at J, leaving 10 bases unmatched. The CDR3 length is 20 residues. The part of the CDR3 DNA that was read is TGTGCCAGTAGTATGAGGCTAGCGGGAGGCCAAGTCTCTGGGGCCAACGTC. This codes for CASSMRLAGGQVSGANV. The CDR3 as a whole reads CASSMRLAGGQVSGANVLTF.

This clone was found many times. The read gets to within 3 residues of the CDR3 end, and the germline J gene fills in the rest. This rearrangement joins TRBV19 to TRBJ2-3, with a possible D match to TRBD1 (5 bases). The V gene lost 8 bases and the J gene lost 2 bases, with 11 bases spanning the gap. Looked up from germline, CDR1 is LNHDA and CDR2 is SQIVND (reference sequence). The CDR3 loop spans 13 amino acids. Partial CDR3 DNA: TGTGCCAGTGCTAAAGGGGTCACAGATACG. The encoded protein is CASAKGVTDT. The CDR3 as a whole reads CASAKGVTDTQYF. Looking up the rest from reference TRBV19 and TRBJ2-3 gives the full variable domain: DGGITQSPKYLFRKEGQNVTLSCEQNLNHDAMYWYRQDPGQGLRLIYYSQIVNDFQKGDIAEGYSVSREKKESFPLTVTSAQKNPTAFYLCASAKGVTDTQYFGPGTRLTVL.

This clone was seen at least ten times. The read finishes 3 residues shy of the CDR3 end, and the germline J gene is used to complete it. V is TRBV19 and J is TRBJ1-5, with TRBD1 matching 7 bases. Germline CDR1 reads LNHDA; CDR2 reads SQIVND (reference sequence). The CDR3 has 13 residues. With 7 bases clipped from V and 8 bases from J, the junction kept 8 bases outside the gene matches. CDR3 sequence: CASMGTAKEPQHF. The CDR3 DNA, read in part, is TGTGCCAGTATGGGGACAGCAAAGGAGCCC. The full variable domain, with the rest looked up from reference TRBV19 and TRBJ1-5, is DGGITQSPKYLFRKEGQNVTLSCEQNLNHDAMYWYRQDPGQGLRLIYYSQIVNDFQKGDIAEGYSVSREKKESFPLTVTSAQKNPTAFYLCASMGTAKEPQHFGDGTRLSIL.

Ten or more counts support this clone. The read finishes 3 residues shy of the CDR3 end, and the germline J gene is used to complete it. The chain joins TRBV4-2 to TRBJ2-2; 9 nucleotides match TRBD2. Trimming at V came to 4 bases and at J to 6 bases, leaving 15 bases not matched to a gene. The CDR3 extends over 18 amino acids. Germline CDR1 and CDR2: LGHNA and YNFKEQ. This chain's CDR3 is CASSPGGSGSLSAGELFF. The sequenced part of the CDR3 DNA is TGTGCCAGCAGCCCTGGGGGTAGCGGGAGTTTGAGCGCCGGGGAG.

This clone was observed many times. The CDR3 goes on 3 residues after the read ends, and that part is filled in from the germline J gene. This rearrangement joins TRBV7-6 to TRBJ2-7; D might be TRBD1 (6 bases). Germline CDR1 SGHVS, CDR2 FNYEAQ. There are 14 residues in the CDR3. V shed 5 bases and J shed 0 bases, with 11 bases lying between them. This CDR3 is CASSPRTDSYEQYF. The part of the CDR3 DNA that was read is TGTGCCAGCAGCCCAAGGACAGACTCCTACGAG.

Many counts were recorded for this clone. The CDR3 end falls 3 residues outside the read, so it is completed with the germline J gene. The V gene is TRBV7-2, the J gene TRBJ2-1; 8 bases map to TRBD2. J gave up 7 bases and V 0 bases, and 11 bases lay outside the gene matches. This CDR3 region has 17 residues. Germline CDR1 is SGHTA and CDR2 is FQGNSA. CDR3 region: CASSLALGLGRENEQFF. CDR3 DNA (partial): TGTGCCAGCAGCTTAGCTTTGGGACTAGGCCGTGAAAATGAG.

This clone was seen at least ten times. The read comes to an end 3 residues before the CDR3 does, leaving the germline J gene to fill in the end. The rearrangement joins TRBV7-4 to TRBJ2-6; 7 bases agree with TRBD1. There are 17 residues in the CDR3. The V segment lost 5 bases and the J segment 3 bases; nucleotides outside the gene matches: 10. Germline V gene lookup returns CDR1 SGHVT and CDR2 SQSDAQ. CDR3 protein: CASSAGTVSVGANVLTF. The part of the CDR3 DNA that was read is TGTGCCAGCAGCGCCGGGACAGTATCGGTTGGGGCCAACGTC. Together with reference TRBV7-4 and TRBJ2-6, the CDR3 gives the full variable domain: GAGVSQSPRYKVAKRGRDVALRCDSISGHVTLYWYRQTLGQGSEVLTYSQSDAQRDKSGRPSGRFSAERPERSVSTLKIQRTEQGDSAVYLCASSAGTVSVGANVLTFGAGSRLTVL.

This clone was observed many times. The CDR3 goes on 3 residues after the read ends, and that part is filled in from the germline J gene. The chain recombines TRBV19 with TRBJ2-3; 8 positions agree with TRBD2. CDR3 length: 15 amino acids. J lost 0 bases, V lost 6 bases, and 5 bases had no gene match. The germline CDR1 and CDR2 sequences are LNHDA and SQIVND (reference sequence). The CDR3 here is CASRNSGMSTDTQYF. The part of the CDR3 DNA that was read is TGTGCCAGTAGGAATAGCGGGATGAGCACAGATACG.

This clone was counted many times. The observed sequence ends 3 residues before the CDR3 terminus, with the missing tail filled in from the germline J gene. The chain recombines TRBV19 with TRBJ1-5, with D unclear. The CDR3 totals 14 residues. V was pared by 5 bases and J by 3 bases, with 11 bases between. The germline CDR1 and CDR2 sequences are LNHDA and SQIVND (reference sequence). Partial CDR3 DNA: TGTGCCAGTAGTCTGGCGGGCCACAATCAGCCC. Residues: CASSLAGHNQP. The whole CDR3 sequence reads CASSLAGHNQPQHF.

This clone was counted many times. The CDR3 end lies 3 residues beyond the end of the read and is filled in from the germline J gene. This chain connects TRBV5-1 to TRBJ2-2, with TRBD1 identical over 10 bases. The CDR3 totals 16 residues. Germline V gives CDR1 SGHRS, CDR2 YFSETQ. V lost 4 bases, J lost 6 bases, and 9 bases stayed unmatched. The CDR3 sequence: CASSTSGTGEAGELFF. The sequenced CDR3 bases are TGCGCCAGCAGCACCTCCGGGACAGGGGAGGCCGGGGAG.

This clone was seen at least ten times. The read ends 3 residues shy of where the CDR3 ends; the end is completed using the germline J gene. The chain carries TRBV20-1 and TRBJ2-1; the match to TRBD1 covers 7 bases. Germline V CDR1 and CDR2: DFQATT, SNEGSKA (reference sequence). V trimming: 6 bases; J trimming: 1 base; junction bases outside the gene matches: 9. The CDR3 is 15 amino acids. The sequenced part of the CDR3 DNA is TGCAGTGCCACCCGACAGGGACGATCCTACAATGAG. Its protein product is CSATRQGRSYNE. The whole CDR3 sequence is CSATRQGRSYNEQFF.

This clone was recorded at least ten times. The missing CDR3 end, 3 residues past where the read stops, is filled in from the germline J gene. The chain carries TRBV7-2 and TRBJ2-1, with 7 positions matching TRBD1. The CDR3 is made up of 15 amino acids. V was pared by 3 bases and J by 1 base, with 3 bases of the junction left unmatched. Per germline, CDR1 SGHTA and CDR2 FQGNSA. The CDR3 bases that were read are TGTGCCAGCAGCTTTGACAGGGATTCCTACAATGAG. This codes for CASSFDRDSYNE. In full, the CDR3 is CASSFDRDSYNEQFF.

Many counts were recorded for this clone. The read gets to within 3 residues of the CDR3 end, and the germline J gene fills in the rest. The V and J genes are TRBV20-1 and TRBJ1-2, with D perhaps TRBD1 (6 bases). This CDR3 has 14 amino acids. Trimming stripped 2 bases from V and 3 bases from J, with 13 bases between. Germline V CDR1 and CDR2: DFQATT, SNEGSKA (reference sequence). CDR3 loop: CSARSGRGDYGYTF. The sequenced CDR3 bases are TGCAGTGCTAGATCGGGCAGGGGTGACTATGGC.

This clone was picked up many times. The CDR3 is cut off 3 residues early in the read; its end comes from the germline J gene. This chain links TRBV7-9 with TRBJ2-3, with D maybe TRBD2 (5 bases). Germline CDR1 is SEHNR and CDR2 is FQNEAQ (reference sequence). The germline V and J ends were trimmed by 3 bases and 4 bases, with 14 bases remaining between them. The length of the CDR3 is 15 residues. This CDR3 reads CASSFDYSTADTQYF. The sequenced part of the CDR3 DNA is TGTGCCAGCAGCTTCGACTATAGCACGGCAGATACG.

This clone was seen at least ten times. The CDR3 end falls 3 residues outside the read, so it is completed with the germline J gene. The rearrangement links TRBV20-1 to TRBJ1-1; 8 bases fit TRBD1. Germline V lookup: CDR1 DFQATT, CDR2 SNEGSKA (reference sequence). This CDR3 is built from 15 residues. CDR3 loop: CSARERQGARLWAFF. The sequenced part of the CDR3 DNA is TGCAGTGCTAGAGAGAGGCAGGGGGCACGGTTGTGG.

Concerning this clone itself: From the germline J gene comes the end of the CDR3, since the read stops 3 residues before it. The rearrangement uses TRBV4-2 and TRBJ2-7; the match to TRBD1 covers 8 bases. Germline-derived CDR1 and CDR2 are LGHNA and YNFKEQ. The CDR3 has 14 amino acids. Trimming took 1 base from V and 5 from J; bases not matched to a gene: 4. The sequenced part of the CDR3 DNA is TGTGCCAGCAGCCAAGCACAGGGGGACGACGAG. It yields the protein CASSQAQGDDE. The whole CDR3 is CASSQAQGDDEQYF.

This clone is medium-sized. Read coverage stops 3 residues before the CDR3 terminus; the germline J gene supplies the remainder. The chain joins TRBV20-1 to TRBJ2-5; unclear D gene. Germline V gene data show CDR1 as DFQATT and CDR2 as SNEGSKA (reference sequence). The CDR3 totals 12 residues. V was cut by 7 bases and J by 5 bases, with 14 bases left in between. CDR3 DNA (partial): TGCAGTGAGAGATACCAGAGGGAGACC. Translating it yields CSERYQRET. The whole CDR3 protein is CSERYQRETQYF.

This clone was seen only a few times. The read terminates 3 residues before the CDR3 end, so the remaining end is supplied by the germline J gene. The chain couples TRBV6-1 to TRBJ2-5; D may correspond to TRBD1 or TRBD2 (5 bases each). Trimming took 3 bases from V and 1 from J, leaving 15 bases between them. The CDR3 extends over 16 amino acids. Germline loops: CDR1 MNHNS, CDR2 SASEGT. The CDR3 loop is CASSEAQRGPQETQYF. Incomplete CDR3 DNA: TGTGCCAGCAGTGAGGCCCAGAGGGGCCCCCAAGAGACC.

This clone showed up many times. The sequenced CDR3 bases are TGTGCCAGCAGCGTAGGCAACAGGGGTCACGGC. Translation gives CASSVGNRGHG. The full CDR3 reads CASSVGNRGHGYTF. This sequence joins TRBV9 and TRBJ1-2, with TRBD1 matching 7 bases. Sequencing ends 3 residues short of the CDR3 end; the germline J gene provides the rest. The CDR3 has 14 amino acids. Per the germline V gene, CDR1 is SGDLS and CDR2 is YYNGEE.